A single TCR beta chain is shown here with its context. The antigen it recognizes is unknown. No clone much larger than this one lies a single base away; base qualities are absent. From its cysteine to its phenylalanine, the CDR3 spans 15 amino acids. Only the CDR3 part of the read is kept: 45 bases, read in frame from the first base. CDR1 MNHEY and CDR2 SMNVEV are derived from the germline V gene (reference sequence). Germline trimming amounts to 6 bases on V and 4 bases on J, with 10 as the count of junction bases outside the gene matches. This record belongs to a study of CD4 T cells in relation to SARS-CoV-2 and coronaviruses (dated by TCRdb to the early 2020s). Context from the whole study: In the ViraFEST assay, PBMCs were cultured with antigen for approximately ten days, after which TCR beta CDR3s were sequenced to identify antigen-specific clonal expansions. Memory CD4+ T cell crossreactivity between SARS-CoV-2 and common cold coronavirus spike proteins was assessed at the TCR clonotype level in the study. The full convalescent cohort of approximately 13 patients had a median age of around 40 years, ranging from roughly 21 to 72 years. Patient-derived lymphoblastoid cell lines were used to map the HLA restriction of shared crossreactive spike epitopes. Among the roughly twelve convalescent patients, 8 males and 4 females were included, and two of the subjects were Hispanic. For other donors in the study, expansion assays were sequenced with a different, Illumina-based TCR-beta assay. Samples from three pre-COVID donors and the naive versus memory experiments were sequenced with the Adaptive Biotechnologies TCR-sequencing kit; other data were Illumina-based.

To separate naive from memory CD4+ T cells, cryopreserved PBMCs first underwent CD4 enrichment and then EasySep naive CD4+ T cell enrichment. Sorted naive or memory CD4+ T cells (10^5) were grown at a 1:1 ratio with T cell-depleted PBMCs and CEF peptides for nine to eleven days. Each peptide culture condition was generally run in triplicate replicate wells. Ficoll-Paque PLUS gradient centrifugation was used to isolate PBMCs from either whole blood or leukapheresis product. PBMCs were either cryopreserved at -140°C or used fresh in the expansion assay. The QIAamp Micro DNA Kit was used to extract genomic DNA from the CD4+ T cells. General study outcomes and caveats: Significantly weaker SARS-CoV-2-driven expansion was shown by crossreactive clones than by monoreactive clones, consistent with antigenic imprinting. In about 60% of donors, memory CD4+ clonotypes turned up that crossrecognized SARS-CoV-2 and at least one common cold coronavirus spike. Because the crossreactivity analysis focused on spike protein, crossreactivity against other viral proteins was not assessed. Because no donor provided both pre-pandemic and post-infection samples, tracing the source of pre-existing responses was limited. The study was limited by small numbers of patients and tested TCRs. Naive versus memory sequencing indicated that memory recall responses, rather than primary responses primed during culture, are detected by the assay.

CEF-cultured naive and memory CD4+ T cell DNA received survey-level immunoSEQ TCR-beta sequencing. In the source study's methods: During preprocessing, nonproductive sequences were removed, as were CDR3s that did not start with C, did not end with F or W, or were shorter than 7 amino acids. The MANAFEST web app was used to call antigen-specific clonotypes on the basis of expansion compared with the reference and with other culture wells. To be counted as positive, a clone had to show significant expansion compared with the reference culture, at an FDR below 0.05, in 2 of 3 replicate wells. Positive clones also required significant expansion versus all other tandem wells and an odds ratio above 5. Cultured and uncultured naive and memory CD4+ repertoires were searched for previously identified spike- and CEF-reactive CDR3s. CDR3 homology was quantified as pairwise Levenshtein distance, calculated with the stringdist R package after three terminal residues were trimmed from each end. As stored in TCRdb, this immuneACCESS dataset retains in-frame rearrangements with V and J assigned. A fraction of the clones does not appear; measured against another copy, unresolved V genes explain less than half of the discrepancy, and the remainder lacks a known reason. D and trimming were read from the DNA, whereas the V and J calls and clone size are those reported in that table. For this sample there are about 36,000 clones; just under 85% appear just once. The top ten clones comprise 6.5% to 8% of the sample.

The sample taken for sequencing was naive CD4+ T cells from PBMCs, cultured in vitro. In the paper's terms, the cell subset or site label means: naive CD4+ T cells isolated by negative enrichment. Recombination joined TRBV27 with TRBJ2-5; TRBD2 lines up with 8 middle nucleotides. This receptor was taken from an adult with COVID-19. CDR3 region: CASSKLADEGETQYF. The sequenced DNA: TGTGCCAGCAGCAAACTAGCGGATGAGGGAGAGACCCAGTACTTC.